Below, 11 T cell receptor beta chains from the same sample are listed, as sequenced in a study of siplizumab effects on memory and regulatory T cells. Generated by immunoSEQ multiplex PCR, the TCRdb table keeps only in-frame clones and is missing some. Seen here are some 100,000 clones, more than 90% observed once, and the top ten hold around 2.7%. The sequenced material came from CD4+ T cells sorted from blood. All receptors come from a human donor in good health. Some clones in this sample may be carry-over from other donors' samples.

The V call is TRBV6-4, the J call TRBJ1-4; D might be TRBD1 (6 bases). With 6 bases removed from V and 8 bases from J, the gap between germline ends came to 16 bases. The CDR3 spans 14 residues. The germline V gene encodes CDR1 MRHNA and CDR2 SNTAGT. The CDR3 sequence is CASSRQELDEKLFF. The CDR3 DNA sequence: TGTGCCAGCAGCCGACAGGAACTGGACGAAAAACTGTTTTTT.

V gene TRBV7-9 combines with J gene TRBJ2-7, with D possibly matching TRBD2 (6 bases). This CDR3 is built from 15 residues. V was pared by 3 bases and J by 5 bases, with 17 bases between. CDR1 is SEHNR, CDR2 FQNEAQ, per germline (reference sequence). CDR3 nucleotide sequence: TGTGCCAGCAGCTTTCTTCCGGGAGTAGTGAACGAGCAGTACTTC. Amino acid sequence: CASSFLPGVVNEQYF.

The chain is built from TRBV4-2 and TRBJ2-2; D call uncertain. Germline CDR1 LGHNA, CDR2 YNFKEQ. The CDR3 runs to 12 residues. V lost 0 bases and J lost 9, with 5 bases in between. In nucleotides, the CDR3 is TGTGCCAGCAGCCAAGATAACAGGGAGCTGTTTTTT. This codes for CASSQDNRELFF.

This clone was seen more than once but under ten times. The chain carries TRBV19 and TRBJ2-5; TRBD2 aligns across 8 bases. CDR3 length equals 14 residues. Germline assignment: CDR1 LNHDA and CDR2 SQIVND (reference sequence). The V and J ends lost 6 bases and 1 base, in that order; junction bases with no gene match: 4. This CDR3 reads CASSKAGVQETQYF. The CDR3, as DNA: TGTGCCAGTAGCAAAGCGGGGGTCCAAGAGACCCAGTACTTC.

J is TRBJ1-1 and V is TRBV11-2; perhaps TRBD1 as D (5 bases). This CDR3 comprises 11 residues. Germline V gene data show CDR1 as SGHAT and CDR2 as FQNNGV. Between the trimmed V and J ends, which lost 5 bases and 10 bases, there was a span of 11 bases. CDR3 DNA sequence: TGTGCCAGCAGCCTTGGACACCGAGCTTTCTTT. It translates to CASSLGHRAFF.

With regard to this clone: It is unclear where the CDR3 begins or ends on the DNA, so no DNA is shown, and the CDR3 is as TCRdb lists it. The V gene is TRBV28, the J gene TRBJ1-4; no DNA check was done on the table's D call, TRBD1. The CDR3 is 15 amino acids in total, end residues counted. The germline gives CDR1 MDHEN, CDR2 SYDVKM. CDR3 in amino acids: CASSTSTGGIEKLFF.

The rearrangement uses TRBV5-1 and TRBJ2-1; D call uncertain. The CDR3 has 16 residues. Trimming cost V 0 bases and J 1 base, with 11 bases left between them. Germline V gene sequence: CDR1 SGHRS, CDR2 YFSETQ. DNA for the CDR3: TGCGCCAGCAGCTTGGAGGCTACCGGGTCCTACAATGAGCAGTTCTTC. Translation gives CASSLEATGSYNEQFF.

This chain connects TRBV30 to TRBJ1-3; weak D call: TRBD1 (5 bases). The germline gives CDR1 GTSNPN, CDR2 SVGIG (reference sequence). Trimming pared 5 bases from V and 10 bases from J, leaving 15 bases between. This CDR3 region has 12 residues. DNA of the CDR3: TGTGCCTGGCCAGGGTACGTTAAGACCATATATTTT. Translated: CAWPGYVKTIYF.

The gene calls are TRBV5-4 and TRBJ2-5; 8 nucleotides match TRBD1. CDR3 length equals 14 residues. The germline V gene has CDR1 SGHNT and CDR2 YYREEE (reference sequence). J lost 4 bases, V lost 4 bases, and 6 bases had no gene match. This chain's CDR3 is CASSTDRVLETQYF. CDR3 bases: TGTGCCAGCAGCACGGACAGGGTCCTAGAGACCCAGTACTTC.

The chain links TRBV19 to TRBJ2-2; D possibly corresponds to TRBD1 (6 bases). CDR1 is LNHDA, CDR2 SQIVND, per germline (reference sequence). V was trimmed by 3 bases and J by 6 bases, leaving 14 bases between them. This CDR3 has 15 amino acids. In nucleotides, the CDR3 is TGTGCCAGTAGTATCTCCAGGGGATCTCCCGGGGAGCTGTTTTTT. This gives the protein CASSISRGSPGELFF.

The chain has TRBV10-3 and TRBJ2-1; the match to TRBD2 covers 10 bases. The V segment lost 8 bases and the J segment 10 bases; nucleotides outside the gene matches: 20. The CDR3 extends over 17 amino acids. Germline V CDR1 and CDR2: ENHRY, SYGVKD. This chain's CDR3 is CAIEGASGRETKGEQFF. The CDR3 coding sequence is TGTGCCATCGAGGGGGCTAGCGGGAGAGAGACAAAAGGAGAGCAGTTCTTC.